Shown below are 5 T cell receptor beta chains from a single sample sequenced in a study of blood T cell repertoires in COVID-19. TCRdb keeps only in-frame clones here, not all; method: immunoSEQ multiplex PCR. The top ten clones hold roughly 0.87% of a sample with 350,000 to 500,000 clones, roughly 90% of them seen once. The sample consisted of peripheral blood. The origin of the receptors is a man aged 18 to 29 with COVID-19, enrolled during active disease.

This chain links TRBV19 with TRBJ1-1; the D gene is possibly TRBD1 (5 bases). CDR1 is LNHDA and CDR2 is SQIVND in the germline V gene (reference sequence). Trimming left V 1 base short and J 4 bases short, with 10 bases between. The CDR3 is made up of 14 amino acids. CDR3 sequence: CASSIGAGVTEAFF. Written as DNA, the CDR3 is TGTGCCAGTAGTATAGGGGCGGGGGTCACTGAAGCTTTCTTT.

The chain has TRBV25-1 and TRBJ2-7, with 8 nucleotides matching TRBD1. The CDR3 spans 15 residues. V lost 1 base and J lost 3; bases outside the gene matches: 5. Looked up from germline, CDR1 is MGHDK and CDR2 is SYGVNS. CDR3 bases: TGTGCCAGCAGTGAATTCGGGACAGGAGTCTACGAGCAGTACTTC. This gives the protein CASSEFGTGVYEQYF.

V usage is TRBV25-1 and J usage is TRBJ2-2, with D unresolved. Germline CDR1 MGHDK, CDR2 SYGVNS. The CDR3 loop spans 12 amino acids. The ends were cut back, 1 base at V and 7 bases at J, with 4 bases in the middle. In DNA form, the CDR3 reads TGTGCCAGCAGTGAATTTCGCGGGGAGCTGTTTTTT. This sequence encodes CASSEFRGELFF.

J is TRBJ1-5 and V is TRBV6-5, with a possible D match to TRBD1 (5 bases). The CDR3 is 14 residues long. Germline values: CDR1 MNHEY, CDR2 SVGAGI. Trimming shortened V by 5 bases and J by 5 bases, and 13 bases separated the two germline ends. In DNA, the CDR3 is TGTGCCAGCAGTCCTACCGGGGGGGATCAGCCCCAGCATTTT. Translation gives CASSPTGGDQPQHF.

The chain combines TRBV4-1 with TRBJ1-4; no clear D gene. Per germline, CDR1 MGHRA and CDR2 YSYEKL. Trimming shortened V by 0 bases and J by 10 bases, and 15 bases separated the two germline ends. CDR3 length: 15 residues. DNA for the CDR3: TGCGCCAGCAGCCAAGATAGTTCGGGATCGGTAAAACTGTTTTTT. Protein: CASSQDSSGSVKLFF.